Listed below are T cell receptor beta chains from one sample, sequenced in a study of cytotoxic CD8 clonotypes in ibrutinib-treated CLL. Data came from immunoSEQ multiplex PCR; TCRdb stores just in-frame clones and leaves some out. The sample has roughly 180,000 clones, approximately 72% seen once. This material consisted of PBMCs, taken after 24 months of ibrutinib treatment. The receptors derive from a human donor with chronic lymphocytic leukemia. Each CDR3 is given with its conserved first and last residue. The order of the fields is clone size, J gene, D gene, V gene, CDR3 DNA, CDR3 protein. The D gene is left open where the match is weak. Clone size appears in some rows only: once, few, many, or a class for an expanded clone.

.	TRBJ2-5	.	TRBV5-1	TGCGCCAGCAACTCTGGGGTCCAAGAGACCCAGTACTTC	CASNSGVQETQYF
.	TRBJ1-1	.	TRBV9	TGTGCCAGCAGCGTAGGACTGACAATGAACACTGAAGCTTTCTTT	CASSVGLTMNTEAFF
.	TRBJ2-3	.	TRBV11-3	TGTGCCAGCAGCTTAGTTCTGGGAGATACGCAGTATTTT	CASSLVLGDTQYF
few	TRBJ2-7	.	TRBV7-9	TGTGCCAGCAGCCCACCCTCTGGCGCCGAGCAGTACTTC	CASSPPSGAEQYF
.	TRBJ1-2	.	TRBV9	TGTGCCAGCAGCGTAGGGATGGAAAACTATGGCTACACCTTC	CASSVGMENYGYTF
.	TRBJ1-5	TRBD1	TRBV27	TGTGCCAGCAGTACAGGACAGGGTAGCAATCAGCCCCAGCATTTT	CASSTGQGSNQPQHF
.	TRBJ2-7	TRBD2	TRBV9	TGTGCCAGCAGCGAGGGACTAGCGTCCTACGAGCAGTACTTC	CASSEGLASYEQYF
.	TRBJ2-7	TRBD2	TRBV7-2	TGTGCCAGCAGCTTAGTAGCGGGAGAGGGGGTCGAGCAGTACTTC	CASSLVAGEGVEQYF
.	TRBJ1-5	TRBD1	TRBV7-2	TGTGCCAGCAGCTTAACCTCTGGGACAGGGCGAAATCAGCCCCAGCATTTT	CASSLTSGTGRNQPQHF
.	TRBJ1-2	.	TRBV7-2	TGTGCCAGCAGCCAAGAAGCGGGGGTAATCTATGGCTACACCTTC	CASSQEAGVIYGYTF